Below are 22 T cell receptor beta chains sequenced from a single sample in a study of T cells in Graves' hyperthyroidism and ophthalmopathy. RNA transcripts yielded amplified TCR beta CDR3 regions. A first-round RT-PCR of the TCR CDR3 used the HTBI primer set. TCRdb ran MiXCR on the multiplex PCR reads and lists one entry per CDR3 protein. The repertoire holds hundreds of thousands of distinct CDR3 sequences, around 13% seen once, with roughly 10% in the top ten. The material sequenced was blood. These receptors originate from a woman aged 18-30 years with Graves' hyperthyroidism.

The rearrangement links TRBV7-9 to TRBJ2-1; TRBD1 aligns across 9 bases. This CDR3 spans 14 amino acids. The ends lost 1 base at V and 9 bases at J; junction bases unmatched: 4. The V gene's germline CDR1 is SEHNR and CDR2 FQNEAQ (reference sequence). CDR3 sequence reads: CASSLVGTGFEQFF. The CDR3 region has the DNA TGTGCCAGCAGCTTAGTTGGGACAGGGTTTGAGCAGTTCTTC.

Only a few counts were recorded for this clonotype. The genes are TRBV12-3 or TRBV12-4 and TRBJ1-3; perhaps TRBD1 as D (5 bases). The CDR3 consists of 15 residues. Between the trimmed V and J ends, which lost 7 bases and 5 bases, there was a span of 18 bases. CDR3 sequence: CASTQSGTDRNTIYF. The DNA of the CDR3 is TGTGCCAGCACTCAGTCCGGGACGGACCGAAACACCATATATTTT.

This chain uses TRBV20-1 with TRBJ1-3; D is ambiguous. V was shortened by 6 bases and J by 0 bases, with 12 bases between the two germline ends. The CDR3 loop spans 14 amino acids. The V gene's germline CDR1 is DFQATT and CDR2 SNEGSKA (reference sequence). In nucleotides, the CDR3 is TGCAGTGCCAGGTCAGGACGCTCTGGAAACACCATATATTTT. Residues: CSARSGRSGNTIYF.

This clonotype was seen at least ten times. The rearrangement joins TRBV5-8 to TRBJ2-5; D gene uncertain. The CDR3 loop spans 14 amino acids. Germline lookup yields CDR1 SGHTS and CDR2 YDEGEE. V shed 1 base and J shed 1 base, with 8 bases lying between them. The CDR3 nucleotides read TGTGCCAGCAGCTTGAGGCGGACCCAAGAGACCCAGTACTTC. Its protein product is CASSLRRTQETQYF.

This clonotype was picked up many times. The J gene is TRBJ2-6, the V gene TRBV2, with a possible D match to TRBD1 (5 bases). Germline V gene lookup returns CDR1 SNHLY and CDR2 FYNNEI. The CDR3 extends over 15 amino acids. V was shortened by 3 bases and J by 2 bases, with 8 bases between the two germline ends. The CDR3 DNA reads as TGTGCCAGCAGTGACAGGGTTGCTGGGGCCAACGTCCTGACTTTC. Its translation: CASSDRVAGANVLTF.

In this sample, this clonotype turned up a few times. V and J are TRBV30 and TRBJ1-1; no firm D call. The CDR3 loop spans 17 amino acids. The germline V gene encodes CDR1 GTSNPN and CDR2 SVGIG (reference sequence). V dropped 0 bases and J dropped 1 base, with 18 bases sitting between them. The CDR3: CAWSVLLWRPQNTEAFF. The CDR3 bases are TGTGCCTGGAGTGTACTCCTTTGGCGTCCGCAGAACACTGAAGCTTTCTTT.

This clonotype was seen more than once but under ten times. This chain connects TRBV6-1 to TRBJ1-3; the D gene is possibly TRBD1 (5 bases). The CDR3 is made up of 17 amino acids. The germline V gene has CDR1 MNHNS and CDR2 SASEGT. V gave up 1 base and J gave up 0 bases, with 13 bases separating them. CDR3 DNA sequence: TGTGCCAGCAGTGAAGTCGGTAACAGGATCTCTGGAAACACCATATATTTT. It yields the protein CASSEVGNRISGNTIYF.

This clonotype has just a few counts. It may be a read error: a sequence one base away is much more abundant. The genes are TRBV28 and TRBJ2-7; no clear D. The CDR3 sequence is 12 residues long. CDR1 is MDHEN, CDR2 SYDVKM, per germline. The ends were cut back, 8 bases at V and 2 bases at J, with 10 bases in the middle. The CDR3 nucleotides are TGTGCCAGCCGATCTCAGACCTACGAGCAGTACTTC. This gives the protein CASRSQTYEQYF.

The chain carries TRBV10-3 and TRBJ2-7; no clear D gene. The CDR3 extends over 15 amino acids. Trimming took off 6 bases at V and 4 bases at J, with 19 bases between the two ends. CDR1 is ENHRY and CDR2 is SYGVKD in the germline V gene. CDR3 nucleotides: TGTGCCATCAGCCCGGTGGGTACGGTTGGGTACGAGCAGTACTTC. Translating gives CAISPVGTVGYEQYF.

This clonotype was seen at least ten times. The rearrangement uses TRBV30 and TRBJ2-7; TRBD1 or TRBD2 may be the D gene (5 bases each). The CDR3 runs 12 residues. The germline CDR1 and CDR2 sequences are GTSNPN and SVGIG (reference sequence). V gave up 5 bases and J gave up 2 bases, with 10 bases separating them. In DNA form, the CDR3 reads TGTGCCTGGTCCATGGGGGCCTACGAGCAGTACTTC. It is translated as CAWSMGAYEQYF.

This clonotype was observed many times. V and J are TRBV20-1 and TRBJ2-7; D is perhaps TRBD1 (5 bases). Germline lookup yields CDR1 DFQATT and CDR2 SNEGSKA (reference sequence). This CDR3 spans 14 amino acids. Trimming removed 3 bases at V and 4 bases at J, with 16 bases between. This CDR3 reads CSARAGFGTYEQYF. CDR3 bases: TGCAGTGCTAGGGCAGGGTTCGGAACGTACGAGCAGTACTTC.

The rearrangement links TRBV18 to TRBJ2-1, with D perhaps matching TRBD1 (5 bases). Germline-derived CDR1 and CDR2 are KGHSH and LQKENI. Trimming took off 0 bases at V and 0 bases at J, with 12 bases between the two ends. The CDR3 spans 17 residues. The CDR3: CASSPPGAYSSYNEQFF. DNA of the CDR3: TGTGCCAGCTCACCACCTGGGGCGTATAGCTCCTACAATGAGCAGTTCTTC.

This clonotype was seen a handful of times. The chain is built from TRBV15 and TRBJ1-2; 7 nucleotides line up with TRBD1. V lost 0 bases to trimming and J lost 10 bases; unmatched junction nucleotides: 20. CDR1 and CDR2 (germline): LNHNV, YYDKDF (reference sequence). This CDR3 spans 18 amino acids. In DNA, the CDR3 is TGTGCCACCAGCAGAGAGAGAACGGGGGGGGGACAGCCCCTGGACTACACCTTC. It codes for CATSRERTGGGQPLDYTF. The whole variable domain, filled in from reference TRBV15 and TRBJ1-2, reads DAMVIQNPRYQVTQFGKPVTLSCSQTLNHNVMYWYQQKSSQAPKLLFHYYDKDFNNEADTPDNFQSRRPNTSFCFLDIRSPGLGDTAMYLCATSRERTGGGQPLDYTFGSGTRLTVV.

In this sample, this clonotype turned up many times. This sequence joins TRBV28 and TRBJ2-5; TRBD1 is a possible D gene (6 bases). There are 13 residues in the CDR3. Germline CDR1 is MDHEN and CDR2 is SYDVKM. Trimming took off 1 base at V and 5 bases at J, with 8 bases between the two ends. CDR3 amino acids: CASSLSGDETQYF. The CDR3 coding sequence is TGTGCCAGCAGTTTATCAGGGGATGAGACCCAGTACTTC.

This clonotype has ten or more counts. The chain employs TRBV9 and TRBJ2-7; possible D gene TRBD1, 5 bases. There are 13 residues in the CDR3. CDR1 is SGDLS and CDR2 is YYNGEE in the germline V gene. V lost 0 bases to trimming and J lost 7 bases, with 11 bases between them. The CDR3 coding sequence is TGTGCCAGCAGCGTAGACAGGCGTAGTGAGCAGTACTTC. Translated, it gives CASSVDRRSEQYF.

This clonotype was detected many times. V usage is TRBV18 and J usage is TRBJ1-1, with TRBD1 as a possible D gene (5 bases). This CDR3 is built from 15 residues. Per germline, CDR1 KGHSH and CDR2 LQKENI. Trimming shortened V by 1 base and J by 0 bases, and 9 bases separated the two germline ends. The CDR3, as DNA: TGTGCCAGCTCACCACGACAGCCCATGAACACTGAAGCTTTCTTT. Residues: CASSPRQPMNTEAFF. Drawing the rest from reference TRBV18 and TRBJ1-1, the complete variable domain is NAGVMQNPRHLVRRRGQEARLRCSPMKGHSHVYWYRQLPEEGLKFMVYLQKENIIDESGMPKERFSAEFPKEGPSILRIQQVVRGDSAAYFCASSPRQPMNTEAFFGQGTRLTVV.

J is TRBJ1-1 and V is TRBV4-1; 7 bases align to TRBD1. Trimming cost V 3 bases and J 8 bases; bases outside gene matches: 12. The CDR3 loop spans 15 amino acids. The germline CDR1 and CDR2 sequences are MGHRA and YSYEKL. CDR3 residues: CASSHYDRAPTEAFF. The CDR3 DNA reads as TGCGCCAGCAGCCATTATGACAGGGCCCCTACGGAAGCTTTCTTT.

This clonotype has at least ten counts. The V gene is TRBV11-1, the J gene TRBJ2-7; tentatively, D is TRBD1 (6 bases). This CDR3 has 14 amino acids. V was cut by 4 bases and J by 5 bases, with 15 bases left in between. Germline loops: CDR1 SGHAT, CDR2 FQDESV (reference sequence). DNA of the CDR3: TGTGCCAGCAGCTGGGGACAAGGAATCAACGAGCAGTACTTC. Amino acid sequence: CASSWGQGINEQYF.

At least ten counts were recorded for this clonotype. This sequence joins TRBV12-3 or TRBV12-4 and TRBJ2-2; 9 bases line up with TRBD1. This CDR3 comprises 15 residues. Trimming removed 3 bases from V and 4 bases from J; junction bases left unmatched: 3. Here the CDR3 reads CASSFPGQGTGELFF. CDR3 nucleotide sequence: TGTGCCAGCAGTTTCCCGGGACAGGGCACCGGGGAGCTGTTTTTT.

This clonotype was seen at least ten times. This rearrangement joins TRBV6-1 to TRBJ1-3; possible D gene TRBD1, 5 bases. Germline CDR1 and CDR2: MNHNS and SASEGT. There are 16 residues in the CDR3. Trimming pared 3 bases from V and 0 bases from J, leaving 12 bases between. CDR3 in amino acids: CASSEGPESSGNTIYF. The CDR3 DNA follows: TGTGCCAGCAGTGAGGGGCCGGAGAGCTCTGGAAACACCATATATTTT.

In its sample, this clonotype was seen a few times. The J gene is TRBJ1-5, the V gene TRBV12-3 or TRBV12-4, with D tentatively TRBD1 (5 bases). The CDR3 runs 19 residues. Trimming pared 6 bases from V and 1 base from J, leaving 25 bases between. The CDR3 sequence is CASRRGPSRTMGSNQPQHF. DNA for the CDR3: TGTGCCAGCAGAAGGGGACCGTCGCGAACTATGGGGAGCAATCAGCCCCAGCATTTT.

The table lists this clonotype with many counts. This rearrangement joins TRBV6-1 to TRBJ1-1, with TRBD1 as a possible D gene (5 bases). Germline assignment: CDR1 MNHNS and CDR2 SASEGT. This CDR3 is built from 16 residues. The V gene lost 7 bases and the J gene lost 3 bases, with 21 bases spanning the gap. CDR3 bases: TGTGCCAGCACTTACGGGGGGGTTGTTGGGGACACTGAAGCTTTCTTT. Encoded protein: CASTYGGVVGDTEAFF.